This paragraph covers one TCR beta chain sequence. V gave up 3 bases and J gave up 4 bases, with 14 bases separating them. Germline V gene lookup returns CDR1 SGDLS and CDR2 YYNGEE. This CDR3 is built from 14 residues. Here immunoSEQ multiplex PCR was the method, and the copy in TCRdb shows in-frame clones only, minus some. Here the sample spans 350,000 to 450,000 clones, 80% to 95% being singletons. This sample stems from a study of control samples from healthy donors and cancer patients. The source is a man aged 35-49 years with head and neck cancer. The source material was PBMCs. This rearrangement joins TRBV9 to TRBJ2-7, with D possibly matching TRBD1 (6 bases). This CDR3 is CASSAGTRGYEQYF. CDR3 coding DNA: TGTGCCAGCAGCGCCGGGACCAGGGGATACGAGCAGTACTTC.